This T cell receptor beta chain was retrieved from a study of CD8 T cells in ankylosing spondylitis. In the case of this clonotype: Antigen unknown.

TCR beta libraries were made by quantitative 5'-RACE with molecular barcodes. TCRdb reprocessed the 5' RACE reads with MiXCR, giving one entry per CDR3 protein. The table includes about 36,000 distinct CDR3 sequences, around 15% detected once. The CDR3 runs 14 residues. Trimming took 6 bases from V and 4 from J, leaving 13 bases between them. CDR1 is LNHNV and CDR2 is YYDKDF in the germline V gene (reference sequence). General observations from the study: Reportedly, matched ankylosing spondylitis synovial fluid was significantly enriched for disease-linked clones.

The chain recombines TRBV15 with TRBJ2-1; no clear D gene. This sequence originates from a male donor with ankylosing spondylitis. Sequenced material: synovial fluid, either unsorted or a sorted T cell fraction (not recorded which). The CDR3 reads CATREVGNYNEQFF. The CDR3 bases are TGTGCCACCAGGGAAGTGGGGAATTACAATGAGCAGTTCTTC.